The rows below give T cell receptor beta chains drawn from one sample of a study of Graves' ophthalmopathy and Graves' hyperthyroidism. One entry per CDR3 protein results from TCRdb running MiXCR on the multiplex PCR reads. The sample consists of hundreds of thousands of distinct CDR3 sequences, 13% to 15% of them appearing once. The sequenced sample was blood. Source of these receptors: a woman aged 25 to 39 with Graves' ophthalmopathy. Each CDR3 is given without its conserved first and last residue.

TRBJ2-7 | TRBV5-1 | ASSPKGGGSEQY
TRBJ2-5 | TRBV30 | AWSAIRALQETQY
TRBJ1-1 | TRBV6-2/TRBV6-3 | ASSYSLQGQGDTEAF
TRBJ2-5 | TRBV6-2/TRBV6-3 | ASSYYGTSGRGETQY
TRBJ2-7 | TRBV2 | ASSVFAGLAGDMTYEQY
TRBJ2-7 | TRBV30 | AWSRLAGGSEQY
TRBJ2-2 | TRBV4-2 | ASSQGSTTNTGELF
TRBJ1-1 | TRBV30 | AWSPGRSDTEAF
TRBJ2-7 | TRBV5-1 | ASSLDPGTGVEQY
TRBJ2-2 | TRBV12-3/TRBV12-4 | ASSFPTRGTGRSTGELF
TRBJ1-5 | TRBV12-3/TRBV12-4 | ASSPPRGGRRQPQH
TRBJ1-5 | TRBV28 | ASRPDRGNQPQH
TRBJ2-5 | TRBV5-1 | ASRTSGRADQETQY
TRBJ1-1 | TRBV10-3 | AITWDRESGEAF
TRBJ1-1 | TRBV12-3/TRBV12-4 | ASSRGGGDEAF
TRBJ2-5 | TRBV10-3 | AISGVEETQY
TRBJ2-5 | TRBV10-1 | ASSSHSWRVLTSGGETQY
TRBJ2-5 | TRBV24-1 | ATSARNLVGTQY
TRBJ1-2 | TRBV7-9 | ASSSSWRHNYGYT
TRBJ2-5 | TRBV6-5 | ASSYGAGEQETQY
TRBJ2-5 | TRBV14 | ASSQPGGPEETQY
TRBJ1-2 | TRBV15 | ATSRDLWGDGYT
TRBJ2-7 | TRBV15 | ATSRDSFRGTSYEQY
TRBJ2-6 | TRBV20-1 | SAITGGVSGANVLT
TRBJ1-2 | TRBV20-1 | SARDVPGDYGYT
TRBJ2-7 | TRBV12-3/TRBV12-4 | ASSWGYEHY
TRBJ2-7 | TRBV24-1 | ATSDIYDEQY
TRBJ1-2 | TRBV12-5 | ASGLSGQGYGYT
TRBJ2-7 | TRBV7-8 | ASSLRTGATYEQY
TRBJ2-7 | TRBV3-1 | ASSQGMGEQY
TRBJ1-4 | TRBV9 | ASSVDVREEKLF
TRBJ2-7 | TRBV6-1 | ATLSGDRSYEQY
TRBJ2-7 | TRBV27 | ASSRDGPSYEQY
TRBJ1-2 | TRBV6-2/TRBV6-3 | ASIGPGISGSNYGYT
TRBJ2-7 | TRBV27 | ASSLKGGAYEQY
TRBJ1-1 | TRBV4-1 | ASSQVLSGAGTEAF
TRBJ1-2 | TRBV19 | ASTDAGTVYGYT
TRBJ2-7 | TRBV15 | ATSRERGHLYSYEQY
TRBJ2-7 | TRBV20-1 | APRGGTGVYEQY
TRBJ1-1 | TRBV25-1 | ASREPGENTEAF
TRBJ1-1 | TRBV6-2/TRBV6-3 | ASSYVGPGTEAF
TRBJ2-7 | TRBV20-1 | SAPAPGTSSYEQY
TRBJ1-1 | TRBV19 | ASSISSTEAF
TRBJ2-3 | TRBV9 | ASSVARTSTDTQY
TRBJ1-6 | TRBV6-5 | ASSYGGVGEGYSPLH